The 12 T cell receptor beta chains below were found in one sample sequenced in a study of technical replicates of blood from a few donors. Assay used: immunoSEQ multiplex PCR; TCRdb lists only in-frame clones, some missing. The top ten hold about 0.27% of the sample, which has 87,000 or so clones, about 90% seen once. Source material: T cells isolated from PBMCs. The receptors shown here come from a human donor in good health.

This chain links TRBV7-8 with TRBJ1-2; 7 positions agree with TRBD1. Trimming took 4 bases from V and 4 from J; bases not matched to a gene: 6. Germline V CDR1 and CDR2: SGHVS, FQNEAQ. The CDR3 runs to 14 residues. CDR3 residues: CASSWNRDSYGYTF. The CDR3 DNA sequence: TGTGCCAGCAGCTGGAACCGGGACAGCTATGGCTACACCTTC.

This rearrangement joins TRBV12-5 to TRBJ2-7; D perhaps matches TRBD1 (6 bases). CDR3 size: 14 residues. In germline, CDR1 is LGHNT, CDR2 FRNRAP. Trimming cost V 0 bases and J 3 bases, with 9 bases left between them. CDR3 sequence: CASGLVQGGYEQYF. The CDR3 coding sequence is TGTGCTAGTGGTTTGGTACAAGGGGGCTACGAGCAGTACTTC.

This chain joins TRBV5-6 and TRBJ1-4, with 8 bases fitting TRBD1. The CDR3 loop spans 16 amino acids. With V trimmed by 10 bases and J by 1 base, 12 bases remained unmatched. Germline CDR1 is SGHDT and CDR2 is YYEEEE. CDR3 protein: CASGFRTGQTNEKLFF. The CDR3 DNA follows: TGTGCCTCCGGGTTCCGGACAGGGCAAACTAATGAAAAACTGTTTTTT. The full variable domain, rest sourced from reference TRBV5-6 and TRBJ1-4, is DAGVTQSPTHLIKTRGQQVTLRCSPKSGHDTVSWYQQALGQGPQFIFQYYEEEERQRGNFPDRFSGHQFPNYSSELNVNALLLGDSALYLCASGFRTGQTNEKLFFGSGTQLSVL.

This rearrangement joins TRBV11-3 to TRBJ1-6; D is possibly TRBD1 (5 bases). The CDR3 runs 13 residues. Germline V gene lookup returns CDR1 SGHNT and CDR2 YENEEA. V lost 5 bases, J lost 10 bases, and 12 bases lay in between. The CDR3 spells CASSLGTDSPLHF. The CDR3, as DNA: TGTGCCAGCAGCCTTGGGACTGACTCACCCCTCCACTTT.

This chain connects TRBV5-1 to TRBJ1-1; TRBD1 might be the D (6 bases). The CDR3 consists of 16 residues. Germline lookup yields CDR1 SGHRS and CDR2 YFSETQ. The V and J ends lost 1 base and 5 bases respectively, with 18 bases between them. The CDR3 loop is CASSLSPGAFKTEAFF. CDR3 DNA: TGCGCCAGCAGCTTGTCCCCAGGGGCTTTTAAGACTGAAGCTTTCTTT. Complete variable domain (other parts from reference TRBV5-1 and TRBJ1-1): KAGVTQTPRYLIKTRGQQVTLSCSPISGHRSVSWYQQTPGQGLQFLFEYFSETQRNKGNFPGRFSGRQFSNSRSEMNVSTLELGDSALYLCASSLSPGAFKTEAFFGQGTRLTVV.

This chain connects TRBV5-6 to TRBJ2-7; 10 positions match TRBD2. After removal of 0 bases from V and 2 bases from J, the junction contained 5 bases not matched to a gene. CDR1 and CDR2 (germline): SGHDT, YYEEEE. The CDR3 runs to 16 residues. The CDR3 nucleotides read TGTGCCAGCAGCTTGGGCGGGACTAGCGCGACCTACGAGCAGTACTTC. The encoded protein is CASSLGGTSATYEQYF.

The chain links TRBV11-1 to TRBJ1-1; D is uncertain. The CDR3 is made up of 12 amino acids. The V gene lost 3 bases and the J gene lost 0 bases, with 2 bases spanning the gap. Germline CDR1 SGHAT, CDR2 FQDESV (reference sequence). The CDR3 loop reads CASSFMNTEAFF. The CDR3 region has the DNA TGTGCCAGCAGCTTTATGAACACTGAAGCTTTCTTT. Based on the CDR3 plus reference TRBV11-1 and TRBJ1-1, the full variable domain is EAEVAQSPRYKITEKSQAVAFWCDPISGHATLYWYRQILGQGPELLVQFQDESVVDDSQLPKDRFSAERLKGVDSTLKIQPAELGDSAMYLCASSFMNTEAFFGQGTRLTVV.

The chain uses TRBV5-4 and TRBJ2-7; 8 nucleotides line up with TRBD2. CDR1 is SGHNT, CDR2 YYREEE, per germline (reference sequence). This CDR3 contains 15 residues. With V trimmed by 0 bases and J by 5 bases, 7 bases remained unmatched. CDR3 DNA: TGTGCCAGCAGCTTGGCCCCGGGGGGGCTCCACGAGCAGTACTTC. Translated: CASSLAPGGLHEQYF. The full variable domain, with the rest looked up from reference TRBV5-4 and TRBJ2-7, is ETGVTQSPTHLIKTRGQQVTLRCSSQSGHNTVSWYQQALGQGPQFIFQYYREEENGRGNFPPRFSGLQFPNYSSELNVNALELDDSALYLCASSLAPGGLHEQYFGPGTRLTVT.

This chain uses TRBV27 with TRBJ1-1, with 8 bases that match TRBD1. CDR3 length: 19 residues. V lost 4 bases to trimming and J lost 0 bases; unmatched junction nucleotides: 16. CDR1 MNHEY and CDR2 SMNVEV come from the germline V gene (reference sequence). The CDR3 loop is CASSSPPPDRVIMNTEAFF. The CDR3 nucleotides read TGTGCCAGCAGTTCCCCTCCGCCGGACAGGGTTATCATGAACACTGAAGCTTTCTTT.

The J gene is TRBJ2-7, the V gene TRBV4-2; possibly TRBD1 for D (6 bases). The CDR3 is 16 amino acids. Germline CDR1 reads LGHNA; CDR2 reads YNFKEQ. V lost 0 bases, J lost 5 bases, and 17 bases lay in between. The CDR3 coding sequence is TGTGCCAGCAGCCAAGAGCGAGACGGGGCAGGGGACGAGCAGTACTTC. Its protein is CASSQERDGAGDEQYF.

This sequence joins TRBV6-1 and TRBJ1-2, with D unresolved. CDR3 length: 14 amino acids. V dropped 6 bases and J dropped 1 base, with 12 bases sitting between them. Germline V lookup: CDR1 MNHNS, CDR2 SASEGT. The CDR3 nucleotides are TGTGCCAGCAGAGTAAGCTCGGGTAACTATGGCTACACCTTC. Protein: CASRVSSGNYGYTF.

The chain is built from TRBV4-1 and TRBJ2-3, with 11 bases that match TRBD2. Germline assignment: CDR1 MGHRA and CDR2 YSYEKL. The CDR3 contains 19 residues. Unmatched junction bases numbered 13, after V lost 0 bases and J lost 5 bases. The CDR3 protein is CASSQEGGIAGGPRDTQYF. DNA of the CDR3: TGCGCCAGCAGCCAAGAGGGAGGAATAGCGGGAGGGCCAAGAGATACGCAGTATTTT.